This T cell receptor beta chain was captured in a study of intratumoral heterogeneity in liver cancer. With 4 bases removed from V and 4 bases from J, the gap between germline ends came to 18 bases. The germline CDR1 and CDR2 sequences are LGHDT and YNNKEL (reference sequence). The CDR3 covers 16 residues. The assay was immunoSEQ multiplex PCR, and TCRdb's table has in-frame clones only and misses some. The table shows just over 20,000 clones, with around 78% occurring only once. The receptor was isolated from a woman in her sixties or seventies with hepatocellular carcinoma. Sequenced material: tumor-adjacent normal tissue, taken before any cancer treatment. The rearrangement uses TRBV3-1 (or the pseudogene TRBV3-2) and TRBJ2-3; D may match TRBD1 or TRBD2 (6 bases each). CDR3 in amino acids: CASSRGALAGPDTQYF. DNA of the CDR3: TGTGCCAGCAGCCGGGGGGCTCTAGCAGGCCCAGATACGCAGTATTTT.